The entry that follows covers one T cell receptor beta chain sequence. At one end, the junction sequence differs from germline, possibly due to a read error. These data are taken from a study of preoperative IRX-2 immunotherapy in early breast cancer. This CDR3 has 16 amino acids. CDR1 is KGHSH, CDR2 LQKENI, per germline. Profiled with immunoSEQ multiplex PCR; TCRdb holds only in-frame clones, not every one. The sample shows approximately 38,000 clones, around four fifths of them seen only once. The sample's treatment: preoperative locoregional IRX-2 cytokine immunotherapy. This phase Ib study tested locoregional IRX-2 cytokine immunotherapy given before surgery.

The clonotype comes from a human donor with breast cancer. The chain couples TRBV18 to TRBJ1-1, with D tentatively TRBD1 (6 bases). The sequencing here drew on lymph node tissue, taken after IRX-2 immunotherapy. The CDR3 DNA follows: TGTACCAGCTCACCACGCAGGGGTGATGGGAACACTGAAGCTTTCTTT. This translates into CTSSPRRGDGNTEAFF.